Sequencing of this T cell receptor (beta chain) was carried out in a study of response to subunit inactivated influenza vaccine. Findings and caveats of the study: Authors suggested that a seasonal influenza vaccination recruits few new T cells each time.

Germline CDR1 reads DFQATT; CDR2 reads SNEGSKA (reference sequence). Trimming took 5 bases from V and 3 from J; bases not matched to a gene: 9. The CDR3 sequence is 16 residues long. TCRdb re-called the RT-PCR reads through MiXCR, storing one row per CDR3 protein. The sample has about 530,000 distinct CDR3 sequences, approximately 12% seen once; the top ten hold about an eighth. This clonotype has a count of ten or more. Its specificity is not known. The sample was PBMCs from blood, taken roughly 48 days after vaccination. This chain connects TRBV20-1 to TRBJ2-2, with TRBD2 matching over 10 bases. The sequence was obtained from a man aged 50-60 years who received an inactivated influenza vaccine. CDR3 nucleotides: TGCAGTGCTCCCACTCTTAGCGGGAGGTACACCGGGGAGCTGTTTTTT. Translating gives CSAPTLSGRYTGELFF.